One and the same sample provided the 2 T cell receptor beta chains below, sequenced in a study of Graves' ophthalmopathy and Graves' hyperthyroidism. The authors amplified TCR beta CDR3 regions from RNA transcripts. First-round RT-PCR employed HTBI primers, with a second-round multiplex PCR after it. TCRdb independently ran MiXCR on the multiplex PCR reads; one entry per CDR3 protein. The repertoire holds roughly 400,000 distinct CDR3 sequences, with about a sixth as singletons. Specimen: peripheral blood. These receptors originate from an adult woman with stable Graves' hyperthyroidism.

The J gene is TRBJ2-2, the V gene TRBV9; D is unclear. CDR1 is SGDLS, CDR2 YYNGEE, per germline. The V and J ends lost 3 bases and 2 bases respectively, with 11 bases between them. The CDR3 runs to 15 residues. CDR3 in DNA: TGTGCCAGCAGCGGCGACGGATTAAACACCGGGGAGCTGTTTTTT. Its protein product is CASSGDGLNTGELFF.

This clonotype showed up many times. The V and J genes are TRBV6-2 or TRBV6-3 and TRBJ2-7, with D perhaps matching TRBD1 or TRBD2 (5 bases each). The CDR3 covers 18 residues. With 5 bases removed from V and 3 bases from J, the gap between germline ends came to 26 bases. Looked up from germline, CDR1 is MNHEY and CDR2 is SVGEGT. The CDR3 loop is CASSRREELTAIHYEQYF. In DNA form, the CDR3 reads TGTGCCAGCAGTCGCCGGGAAGAGCTGACAGCCATTCACTACGAGCAGTACTTC.